The clone carrying this T cell receptor beta chain appeared many times. The antigen is undetermined. The germline gives CDR1 LNHDA, CDR2 SQIVND (reference sequence). The CDR3 totals 17 residues. Between the trimmed V and J ends, which lost 6 bases and 2 bases, there was a span of 19 bases. These data are taken from a study of T cells in Graves' hyperthyroidism and ophthalmopathy. Every diagnosis used clinical symptoms, serum thyroxine and TRAb, thyroid ultrasound and orbital computed tomography. Authors of the study amplified TCR beta CDR3 regions from RNA transcripts. First-round RT-PCR with HTBI primers amplified the TCR CDR3 region. TCRdb passed the multiplex PCR reads through MiXCR, listing each CDR3 protein once. The sample includes about 350,000 distinct CDR3 sequences, roughly 18% of them seen just once. General study results and limits: The blood repertoire included most of the expanded thyroid clonotypes above 0.001.

Sequencing was performed on blood. The chain recombines TRBV19 with TRBJ2-2; D gene unclear. This sequence was found in a woman in her 40s with Graves' ophthalmopathy. The CDR3 region has the DNA TGTGCCAGTAGCCAACTAACCATGAAGTCTAACACCGGGGAGCTGTTTTTT. Protein sequence: CASSQLTMKSNTGELFF.